A single sample gave rise to the 24 T cell receptor beta chains below, sequenced in a study of T cells in Graves' hyperthyroidism and ophthalmopathy. TCR beta CDR3 regions were amplified from RNA. Researchers ran a first-round RT-PCR on the TCR CDR3 using the HTBI primer set. TCRdb fed the multiplex PCR reads into MiXCR, producing one record per CDR3 protein. The sample lists fewer than 550,000 distinct CDR3 sequences; around a sixth were seen once. The sample consisted of blood. These receptors were collected from a woman under 30 with Graves' hyperthyroidism.

There are a few counts of this clonotype. The V gene is TRBV2, the J gene TRBJ2-5, with D possibly being TRBD2 (6 bases). Germline CDR1 reads SNHLY; CDR2 reads FYNNEI. This CDR3 contains 15 residues. V was shortened by 0 bases and J by 5 bases, with 13 bases between the two germline ends. Here the CDR3 reads CASSEALVSGETQYF. CDR3 coding DNA: TGTGCCAGCAGTGAAGCGCTGGTCAGCGGGGAGACCCAGTACTTC. Full variable domain (missing parts from reference TRBV2 and TRBJ2-5): EPEVTQTPSHQVTQMGQEVILRCVPISNHLYFYWYRQILGQKVEFLVSFYNNEISEKSEIFDDQFSVERPDGSNFTLKIRSTKLEDSAMYFCASSEALVSGETQYFGPGTRLLVL.

To note about this clonotype: Since a much larger clone is just one base distant, this may be a read error. The chain is built from TRBV30 and TRBJ1-4; D remains unclear. This CDR3 region has 12 residues. CDR1 and CDR2 from the germline V gene are GTSNPN and SVGIG (reference sequence). CDR3 residues: CTWTGRNEKLFF. The CDR3 DNA reads as TGTACCTGGACCGGACGGAATGAAAAACTGTTTTTT.

The chain carries TRBV20-1 and TRBJ2-3, with 8 bases lining up with TRBD2. CDR1 DFQATT and CDR2 SNEGSKA come from the germline V gene (reference sequence). V lost 6 bases, J lost 6 bases, and 11 bases stayed unmatched. CDR3 size: 14 residues. CDR3 in DNA: TGCAGTGCGGGAGGGGGGACTAGGGAGGATACGCAGTATTTT. Its protein product is CSAGGGTREDTQYF.

This clonotype was counted many times. The V gene is TRBV6-1, the J gene TRBJ2-3, with TRBD2 matching 11 bases. The CDR3 spans 21 residues. Trimming took 5 bases from V and 1 from J; bases not matched to a gene: 20. Germline assignment: CDR1 MNHNS and CDR2 SASEGT. CDR3 amino acids: CASSFLLLTSGGGKGTDTQYF. In DNA, the CDR3 is TGTGCCAGCAGTTTCCTACTGCTTACTAGCGGGGGTGGCAAGGGCACAGATACGCAGTATTTT.

This clonotype was seen more than once but under ten times. The chain couples TRBV6-1 to TRBJ2-2; 9 bases fit TRBD2. The CDR3 loop spans 17 amino acids. Trimming at V came to 3 bases and at J to 9 bases, leaving 14 bases not matched to a gene. Per the germline V gene, CDR1 is MNHNS and CDR2 is SASEGT. CDR3 sequence (DNA): TGTGCCAGCAGTGATTTTGGGACTAGCTTTGGATGGCGGGAGCTGTTTTTT. It specifies CASSDFGTSFGWRELFF.

This clonotype was picked up many times. This sequence joins TRBV7-9 and TRBJ2-1, with 14 nucleotides matching TRBD2. CDR3 size: 15 residues. Germline V gene lookup returns CDR1 SEHNR and CDR2 FQNEAQ (reference sequence). With 10 bases clipped from V and 7 bases from J, the junction kept 9 bases outside the gene matches. In DNA form, the CDR3 reads TGTGCCACCGTAAGACTAGCGGGAGGGCCGAATGAGCAGTTCTTC. Its protein is CATVRLAGGPNEQFF.

The table lists this clonotype with a few counts. The chain is built from TRBV19 and TRBJ1-2; 7 bases align to TRBD1. This CDR3 has 15 amino acids. V lost 3 bases to trimming and J lost 1 base; unmatched junction nucleotides: 5. Germline CDR1 and CDR2: LNHDA and SQIVND (reference sequence). CDR3 coding DNA: TGTGCCAGTAGTATGGGATACAGGGGTAACTATGGCTACACCTTC. Translating it yields CASSMGYRGNYGYTF.

In its sample, this clonotype was seen many times. This chain links TRBV10-3 with TRBJ2-1; 11 bases map to TRBD2. Germline CDR1 ENHRY, CDR2 SYGVKD. This CDR3 is 16 amino acids long. Germline trimming cut 8 bases from V and 1 base from J; bases unmatched to any gene: 7. Here the CDR3 reads CAIGETSGDSYNEQFF. The CDR3 bases are TGTGCCATCGGAGAGACTAGCGGGGATTCCTACAATGAGCAGTTCTTC.

A few counts support this clonotype. V gene TRBV28 combines with J gene TRBJ1-5; 8 bases line up with TRBD1. Germline CDR1 and CDR2: MDHEN and SYDVKM. The CDR3 spans 16 residues. Trimming at V came to 7 bases and at J to 0 bases, leaving 8 bases not matched to a gene. The CDR3 DNA sequence: TGTGCCAGCATACAGGGACAGGAGTATAGCAATCAGCCCCAGCATTTT. This translates into CASIQGQEYSNQPQHF. Full variable domain (missing parts from reference TRBV28 and TRBJ1-5): DVKVTQSSRYLVKRTGEKVFLECVQDMDHENMFWYRQDPGLGLRLIYFSYDVKMKEKGDIPEGYSVSREKKERFSLILESASTNQTSMYLCASIQGQEYSNQPQHFGDGTRLSIL.

The chain recombines TRBV3-1 with TRBJ1-3; 10 bases are shared with TRBD1. The CDR3 is 16 residues long. CDR1 is LGHDT and CDR2 is YNNKEL in the germline V gene (reference sequence). V shed 0 bases and J 9 bases; nucleotides not matched to a gene: 8. The DNA of the CDR3 is TGTGCCAGCAGCCAAGATCCCCGGGACAGGGGTTCCACCATATATTTT. Amino acid sequence: CASSQDPRDRGSTIYF.

This clonotype was seen repeatedly, ten times or more. This chain connects TRBV30 to TRBJ2-7; 7 nucleotides align to TRBD1. Trimming took 3 bases from V and 5 from J; bases not matched to a gene: 13. The CDR3 length is 15 residues. The V gene's germline CDR1 is GTSNPN and CDR2 SVGIG (reference sequence). CDR3 coding DNA: TGTGCCTGGAGAACGTGGGGAGACAGGGCAGACGAGCAGTACTTC. Protein product: CAWRTWGDRADEQYF.

This clonotype has a count of ten or more. The V gene is TRBV2, the J gene TRBJ1-2; TRBD1 aligns across 9 bases. This CDR3 comprises 14 residues. Germline values: CDR1 SNHLY, CDR2 FYNNEI. J was trimmed by 0 bases and V by 4 bases; bases with no gene match: 0. The DNA for the CDR3 is TGTGCCAGCAGTGGACAGGGGGCTAACTATGGCTACACCTTC. Amino acid sequence: CASSGQGANYGYTF.

The J gene is TRBJ2-2, the V gene TRBV5-6, with D possibly matching TRBD2 (6 bases). Germline V gene lookup returns CDR1 SGHDT and CDR2 YYEEEE. The length of the CDR3 is 13 residues. V lost 4 bases and J lost 4, with 8 bases in between. For the CDR3, the DNA is TGTGCCAGCAGCGCGGGGTCCACCGGGGAGCTGTTTTTT. This translates into CASSAGSTGELFF.

This clonotype came up many times. This chain connects TRBV3-1 to TRBJ1-2; D is uncertain. Trimming took off 4 bases at V and 6 bases at J, with 15 bases between the two ends. CDR3 length equals 14 residues. CDR1 and CDR2 (germline): LGHDT, YNNKEL (reference sequence). The CDR3 protein is CASSPPFIDDGYTF. In nucleotides, the CDR3 is TGTGCCAGCAGCCCTCCTTTTATAGATGATGGCTACACCTTC.

This clonotype was recorded many times. The chain joins TRBV5-1 to TRBJ2-1, with unresolved D. This CDR3 region has 14 residues. The ends were cut back, 0 bases at V and 2 bases at J, with 6 bases in the middle. In germline, CDR1 is SGHRS, CDR2 YFSETQ. Written as DNA, the CDR3 is TGCGCCAGCAGCTTGGACGTGGCCTACAATGAGCAGTTCTTC. Its protein product is CASSLDVAYNEQFF.

This clonotype was observed many times. The CDR3 sequence is CASSWGKIRTYEQYF. Here the CDR3 DNA reads TGTGCCAGCAGCTGGGGAAAGATACGGACCTACGAGCAGTACTTC. The chain carries TRBV7-8 and TRBJ2-7; D is unclear. The V gene lost 4 bases and the J gene lost 2 bases, with 15 bases spanning the gap. CDR1 and CDR2 (germline): SGHVS, FQNEAQ. There are 15 residues in the CDR3.

This clonotype has a count of ten or more. The chain is built from TRBV27 and TRBJ1-1; tentatively, D is TRBD1 (5 bases). Germline CDR1 and CDR2: MNHEY and SMNVEV (reference sequence). CDR3 length equals 17 residues. V lost 2 bases and J 0 bases, leaving 16 bases between the germline ends. This CDR3 reads CASSLGRVWKMNTEAFF. CDR3 in DNA: TGTGCCAGCAGTTTAGGCAGGGTGTGGAAGATGAACACTGAAGCTTTCTTT.

This clonotype was seen ten or more times. The chain couples TRBV5-1 to TRBJ1-2; a possible D gene is TRBD1 (5 bases). CDR1 SGHRS and CDR2 YFSETQ come from the germline V gene. The CDR3 length is 15 residues. Trimming removed 5 bases from V and 4 bases from J, with 18 bases in between. CDR3 DNA sequence: TGCGCCAGCAGACGTGAGCCGTCGGGGGGCTATGGCTACACCTTC. Protein product: CASRREPSGGYGYTF.

Of note for this clonotype: The junction differs from germline at one of its ends, possibly a read error. The genes are TRBV7-9 and TRBJ1-4; no firm D call. The CDR3 consists of 14 residues. The germline CDR1 and CDR2 sequences are SEHNR and FQNEAQ (reference sequence). Here the CDR3 DNA reads TGTGCCAGCAGCAGGACGGCTATGGATGAAAGACTGTTTTTT. This encodes CASSRTAMDERLFF.

This clonotype was observed at least ten times. This sequence joins TRBV4-1 and TRBJ1-2, with D unresolved. The CDR3 runs to 16 residues. CDR1 and CDR2 (germline): MGHRA, YSYEKL. Trimming pared 5 bases from V and 4 bases from J, leaving 20 bases between. The CDR3 region is CASSSRQVSRLYGYTF. In DNA form, the CDR3 reads TGCGCCAGCAGCTCAAGGCAGGTTTCCCGACTCTATGGCTACACCTTC.

This clonotype was seen repeatedly, ten times or more. The gene calls are TRBV5-1 and TRBJ2-4, with a weak D call TRBD2 (6 bases). V was clipped by 2 bases and J by 8 bases, with 17 bases between them. The germline CDR1 and CDR2 sequences are SGHRS and YFSETQ. The CDR3 extends over 15 amino acids. In nucleotides, the CDR3 is TGCGCCAGCAGCTTTGGAGGGGCTGTTCTTGACATTCAGTACTTC. It yields the protein CASSFGGAVLDIQYF.

The chain uses TRBV29-1 and TRBJ1-1, with D unresolved. The CDR3 has 12 amino acids. Trimming left V 5 bases short and J 0 bases short, with 7 bases between. CDR1 and CDR2 (germline): SQVTM, ANQGSEA. The CDR3 DNA is TGCAGCGTTCCCGACCTGAACACTGAAGCTTTCTTT. Its translation is CSVPDLNTEAFF. Full variable domain (remainder filled in from reference TRBV29-1 and TRBJ1-1): SAVISQKPSRDICQRGTSLTIQCQVDSQVTMMFWYRQQPGQSLTLIATANQGSEATYESGFVIDKFPISRPNLTFSTLTVSNMSPEDSSIYLCSVPDLNTEAFFGQGTRLTVV.

This clonotype was found many times. J is TRBJ2-7 and V is TRBV6-1; 7 nucleotides agree with TRBD1. CDR3 length equals 14 residues. The germline gives CDR1 MNHNS, CDR2 SASEGT. Losses at the gene ends were 7 bases for V and 1 base for J; bases not matched to a gene: 7. In DNA, the CDR3 is TGTGCCAGCATAATAGACAGGGCTTCCTACGAGCAGTACTTC. Its protein is CASIIDRASYEQYF.

The chain joins TRBV20-1 to TRBJ2-3; D call uncertain. The germline gives CDR1 DFQATT, CDR2 SNEGSKA (reference sequence). This CDR3 is 13 amino acids long. Trimming removed 3 bases from V and 5 bases from J, with 12 bases in between. As DNA, the CDR3 is TGCAGTGCTAGCTGGTTCCCCCTAGATACGCAGTATTTT. It specifies CSASWFPLDTQYF.